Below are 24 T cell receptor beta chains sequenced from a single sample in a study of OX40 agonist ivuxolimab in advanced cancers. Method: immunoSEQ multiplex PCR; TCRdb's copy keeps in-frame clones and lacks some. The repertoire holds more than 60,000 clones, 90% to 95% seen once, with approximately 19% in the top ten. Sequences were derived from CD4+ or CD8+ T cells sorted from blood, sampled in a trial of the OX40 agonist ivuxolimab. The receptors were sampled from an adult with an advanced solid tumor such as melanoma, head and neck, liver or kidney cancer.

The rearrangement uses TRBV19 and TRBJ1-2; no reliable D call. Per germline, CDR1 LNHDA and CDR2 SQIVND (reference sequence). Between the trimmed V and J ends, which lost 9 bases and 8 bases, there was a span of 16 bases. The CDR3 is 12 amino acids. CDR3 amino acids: CASTATPEGYTF. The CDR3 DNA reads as TGTGCCAGCACCGCGACGCCGGAAGGCTACACCTTC.

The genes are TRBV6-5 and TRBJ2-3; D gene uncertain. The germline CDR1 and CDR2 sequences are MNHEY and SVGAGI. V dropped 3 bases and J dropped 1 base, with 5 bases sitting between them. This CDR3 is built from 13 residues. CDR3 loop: CASSYARTDTQYF. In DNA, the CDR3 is TGTGCCAGCAGTTATGCCCGCACAGATACGCAGTATTTT.

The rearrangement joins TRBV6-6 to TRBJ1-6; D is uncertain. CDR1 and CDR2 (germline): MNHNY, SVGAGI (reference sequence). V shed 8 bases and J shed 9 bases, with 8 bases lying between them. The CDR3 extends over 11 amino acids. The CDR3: CASGEGSPLHF. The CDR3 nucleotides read TGTGCCAGCGGAGAAGGTTCACCCCTCCACTTT.

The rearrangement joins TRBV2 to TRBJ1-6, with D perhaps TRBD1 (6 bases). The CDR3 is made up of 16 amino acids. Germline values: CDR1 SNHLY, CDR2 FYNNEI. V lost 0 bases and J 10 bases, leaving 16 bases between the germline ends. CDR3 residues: CASSEALRRGDSPLHF. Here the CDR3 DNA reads TGTGCCAGCAGTGAAGCGCTTCGGAGGGGGGACTCACCCCTCCACTTT.

CDR3 residues: CASSVESYSGSIYEQYF. DNA of the CDR3: TGTGCCAGCAGCGTAGAGAGTTATAGCGGGAGTATCTACGAGCAGTACTTC. This chain connects TRBV7-2 to TRBJ2-7; 9 bases are a match to TRBD2. With 5 bases clipped from V and 3 bases from J, the junction kept 14 bases outside the gene matches. The CDR3 runs to 17 residues. CDR1 is SGHTA, CDR2 FQGNSA, per germline.

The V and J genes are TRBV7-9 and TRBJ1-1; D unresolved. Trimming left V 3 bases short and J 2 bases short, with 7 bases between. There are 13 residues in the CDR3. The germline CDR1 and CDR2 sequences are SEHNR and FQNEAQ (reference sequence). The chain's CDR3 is CASSFKFNTEAFF. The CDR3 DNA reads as TGTGCCAGCAGCTTCAAGTTCAACACTGAAGCTTTCTTT.

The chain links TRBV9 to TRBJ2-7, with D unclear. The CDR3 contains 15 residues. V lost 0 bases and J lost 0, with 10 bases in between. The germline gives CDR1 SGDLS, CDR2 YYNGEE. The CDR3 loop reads CASSVALGDSYEQYF. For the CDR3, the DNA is TGTGCCAGCAGCGTAGCCCTTGGGGACTCCTACGAGCAGTACTTC.

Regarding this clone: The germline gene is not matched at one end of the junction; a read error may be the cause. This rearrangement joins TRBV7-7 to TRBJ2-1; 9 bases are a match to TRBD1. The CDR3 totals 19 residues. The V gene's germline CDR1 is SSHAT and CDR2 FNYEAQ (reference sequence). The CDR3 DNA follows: TGTGCTAGCAGCACCTCTTTGGGACAGGGTGGACCGTTTCCCAATGAGCAGTTCTTC. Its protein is CASSTSLGQGGPFPNEQFF.

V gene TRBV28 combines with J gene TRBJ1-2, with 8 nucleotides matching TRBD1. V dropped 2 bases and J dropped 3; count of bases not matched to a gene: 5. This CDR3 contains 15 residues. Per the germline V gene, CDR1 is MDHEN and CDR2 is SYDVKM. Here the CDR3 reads CASSLNGQGYYGYTF. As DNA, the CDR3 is TGTGCCAGCAGTTTAAACGGACAGGGTTACTATGGCTACACCTTC.

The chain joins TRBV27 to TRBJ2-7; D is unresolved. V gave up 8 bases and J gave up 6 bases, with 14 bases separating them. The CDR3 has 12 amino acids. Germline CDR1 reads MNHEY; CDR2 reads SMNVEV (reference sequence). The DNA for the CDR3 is TGTGCCAGCTGGTCGGGTGGCCTCGAGCAGTACTTC. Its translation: CASWSGGLEQYF.

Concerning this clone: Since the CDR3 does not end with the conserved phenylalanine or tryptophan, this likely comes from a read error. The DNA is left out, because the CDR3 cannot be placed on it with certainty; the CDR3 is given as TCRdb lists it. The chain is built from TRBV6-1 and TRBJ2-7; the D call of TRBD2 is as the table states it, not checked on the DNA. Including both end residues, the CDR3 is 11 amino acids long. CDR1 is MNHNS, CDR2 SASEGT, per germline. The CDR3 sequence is CASSGGGPHLI.

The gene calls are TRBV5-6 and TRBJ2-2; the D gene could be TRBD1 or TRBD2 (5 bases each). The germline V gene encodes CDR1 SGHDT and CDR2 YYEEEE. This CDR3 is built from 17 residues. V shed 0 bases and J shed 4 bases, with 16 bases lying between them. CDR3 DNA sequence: TGTGCCAGCAGCTTGGCCTGGGGACCTTTCGTCACCGGGGAGCTGTTTTTT. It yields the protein CASSLAWGPFVTGELFF.

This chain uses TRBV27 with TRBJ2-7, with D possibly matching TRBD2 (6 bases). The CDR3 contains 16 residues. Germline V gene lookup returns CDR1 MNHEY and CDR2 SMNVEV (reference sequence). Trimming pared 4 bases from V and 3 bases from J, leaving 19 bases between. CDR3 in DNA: TGTGCCAGCAGTTCCGAACGCCGGGACTCCCTCTACGAGCAGTACTTC. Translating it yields CASSSERRDSLYEQYF.

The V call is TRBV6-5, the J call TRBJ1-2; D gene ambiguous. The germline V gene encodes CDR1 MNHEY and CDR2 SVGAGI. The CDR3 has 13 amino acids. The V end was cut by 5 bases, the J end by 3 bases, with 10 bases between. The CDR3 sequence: CASSPGYYYGYTF. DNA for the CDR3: TGTGCCAGCAGTCCCGGGTACTACTATGGCTACACCTTC.

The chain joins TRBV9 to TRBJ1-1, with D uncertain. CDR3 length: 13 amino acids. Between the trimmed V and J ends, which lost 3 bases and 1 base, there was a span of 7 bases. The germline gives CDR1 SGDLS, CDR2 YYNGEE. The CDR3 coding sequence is TGTGCCAGCAGCGAGGTGGGGAACACTGAAGCTTTCTTT. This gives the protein CASSEVGNTEAFF. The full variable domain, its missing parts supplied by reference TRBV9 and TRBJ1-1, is DSGVTQTPKHLITATGQRVTLRCSPRSGDLSVYWYQQSLDQGLQFLIQYYNGEERAKGNILERFSAQQFPDLHSELNLSSLELGDSALYFCASSEVGNTEAFFGQGTRLTVV.

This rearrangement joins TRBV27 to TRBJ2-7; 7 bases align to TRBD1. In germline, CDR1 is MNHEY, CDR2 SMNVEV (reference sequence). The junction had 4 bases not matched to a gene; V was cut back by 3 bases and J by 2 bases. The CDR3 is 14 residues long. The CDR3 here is CASSFSRGTYEQYF. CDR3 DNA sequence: TGTGCCAGCAGTTTTTCCAGGGGGACCTACGAGCAGTACTTC.

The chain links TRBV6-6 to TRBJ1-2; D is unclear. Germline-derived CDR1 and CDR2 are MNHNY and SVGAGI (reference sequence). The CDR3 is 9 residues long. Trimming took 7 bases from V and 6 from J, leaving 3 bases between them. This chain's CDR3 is CASTNGYTF. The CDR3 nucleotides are TGTGCCAGCACGAATGGCTACACCTTC.

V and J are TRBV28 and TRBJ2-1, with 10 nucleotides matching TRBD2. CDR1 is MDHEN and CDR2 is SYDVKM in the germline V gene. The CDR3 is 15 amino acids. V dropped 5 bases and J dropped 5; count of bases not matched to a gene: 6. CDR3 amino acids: CASSPWLAGDNEQFF. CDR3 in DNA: TGTGCCAGCAGTCCTTGGCTAGCGGGGGACAATGAGCAGTTCTTC. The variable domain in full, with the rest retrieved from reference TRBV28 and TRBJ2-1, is DVKVTQSSRYLVKRTGEKVFLECVQDMDHENMFWYRQDPGLGLRLIYFSYDVKMKEKGDIPEGYSVSREKKERFSLILESASTNQTSMYLCASSPWLAGDNEQFFGPGTRLTVL.

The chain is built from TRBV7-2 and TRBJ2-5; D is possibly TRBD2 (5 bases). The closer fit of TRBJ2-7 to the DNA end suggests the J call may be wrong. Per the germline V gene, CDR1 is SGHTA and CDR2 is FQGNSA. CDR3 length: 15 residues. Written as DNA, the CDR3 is TGTGCCAGCAGCCCCAGCGGCCTGAGGTCCTACGAGCAGTACTTC. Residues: CASSPSGLRSYEQYF.

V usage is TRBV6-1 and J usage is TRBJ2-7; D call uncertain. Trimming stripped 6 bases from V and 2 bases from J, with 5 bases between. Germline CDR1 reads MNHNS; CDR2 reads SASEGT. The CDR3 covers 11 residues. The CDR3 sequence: CASRTTYEQYF. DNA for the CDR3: TGTGCCAGCAGGACAACCTACGAGCAGTACTTC.

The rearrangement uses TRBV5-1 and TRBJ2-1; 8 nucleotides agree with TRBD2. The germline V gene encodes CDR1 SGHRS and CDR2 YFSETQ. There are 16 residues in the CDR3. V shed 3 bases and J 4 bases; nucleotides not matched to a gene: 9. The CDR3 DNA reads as TGCGCCAGCAGCTGGCCTCCTAGCGGGCCTTACAATGAGCAGTTCTTC. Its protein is CASSWPPSGPYNEQFF.

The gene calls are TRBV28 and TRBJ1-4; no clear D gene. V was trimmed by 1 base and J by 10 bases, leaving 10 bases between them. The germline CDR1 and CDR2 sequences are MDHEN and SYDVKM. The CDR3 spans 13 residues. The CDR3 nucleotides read TGTGCCAGCAGTTTATCCGCTTCCGGAAAACTGTTTTTT. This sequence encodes CASSLSASGKLFF.

The CDR3 region has the DNA TGTGCCTGGAGTTCCACAGGGTTCGAACTGTTTTTT. It codes for CAWSSTGFELFF. This rearrangement joins TRBV30 to TRBJ1-4; TRBD1 is a possible D gene (6 bases). V dropped 2 bases and J dropped 12 bases, with 13 bases sitting between them. Germline assignment: CDR1 GTSNPN and CDR2 SVGIG (reference sequence). The CDR3 loop spans 12 amino acids.

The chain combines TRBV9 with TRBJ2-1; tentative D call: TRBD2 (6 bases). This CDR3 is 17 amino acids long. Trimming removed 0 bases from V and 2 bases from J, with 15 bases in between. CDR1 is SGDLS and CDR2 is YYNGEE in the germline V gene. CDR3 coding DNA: TGTGCCAGCAGCGTAGGGAGGGCCCTACGGACCTACAATGAGCAGTTCTTC. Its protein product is CASSVGRALRTYNEQFF.